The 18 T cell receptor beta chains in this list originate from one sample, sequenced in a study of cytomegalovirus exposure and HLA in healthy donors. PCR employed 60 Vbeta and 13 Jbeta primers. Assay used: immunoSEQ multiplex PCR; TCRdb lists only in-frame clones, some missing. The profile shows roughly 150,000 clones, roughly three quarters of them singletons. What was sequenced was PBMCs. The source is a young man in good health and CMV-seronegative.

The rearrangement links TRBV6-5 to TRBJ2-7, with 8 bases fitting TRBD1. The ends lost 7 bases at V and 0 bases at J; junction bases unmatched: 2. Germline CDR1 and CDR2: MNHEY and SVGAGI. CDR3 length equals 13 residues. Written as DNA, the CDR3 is TGTGCCAGCACCGGACAGGGCTCCTACGAGCAGTACTTC. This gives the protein CASTGQGSYEQYF.

The CDR3 sequence: CASSFGLAASYEQYF. Written as DNA, the CDR3 is TGCGCCAGCAGCTTTGGGCTAGCGGCCTCCTACGAGCAGTACTTC. V is TRBV5-1 and J is TRBJ2-7; 7 bases align to TRBD2. CDR3 length: 15 amino acids. The V gene's germline CDR1 is SGHRS and CDR2 YFSETQ. V trimming: 2 bases; J trimming: 0 bases; junction bases outside the gene matches: 5. The full variable domain, in which reference TRBV5-1 and TRBJ2-7 provide the parts outside the CDR3, is KAGVTQTPRYLIKTRGQQVTLSCSPISGHRSVSWYQQTPGQGLQFLFEYFSETQRNKGNFPGRFSGRQFSNSRSEMNVSTLELGDSALYLCASSFGLAASYEQYFGPGTRLTVT.

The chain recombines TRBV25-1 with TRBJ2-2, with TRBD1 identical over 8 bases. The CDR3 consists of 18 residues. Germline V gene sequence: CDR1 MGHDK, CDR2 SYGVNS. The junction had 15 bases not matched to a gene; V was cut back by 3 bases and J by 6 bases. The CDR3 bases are TGTGCCAGCAGTGAGATGGCAGGGGGCCCTCCAAGGTCCGGGGAGCTGTTTTTT. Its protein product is CASSEMAGGPPRSGELFF.

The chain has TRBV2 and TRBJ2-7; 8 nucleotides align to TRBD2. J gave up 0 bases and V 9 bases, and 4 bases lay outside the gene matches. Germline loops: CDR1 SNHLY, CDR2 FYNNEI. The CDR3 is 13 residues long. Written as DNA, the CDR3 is TGTGCCAGTGACGGGGGGGCCTCCTACGAGCAGTACTTC. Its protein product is CASDGGASYEQYF.

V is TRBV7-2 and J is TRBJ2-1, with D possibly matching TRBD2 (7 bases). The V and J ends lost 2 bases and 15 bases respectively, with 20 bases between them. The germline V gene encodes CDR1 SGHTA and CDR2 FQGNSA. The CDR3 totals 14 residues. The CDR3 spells CASSLSWAGGRWFF. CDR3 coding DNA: TGTGCCAGCAGCTTAAGCTGGGCCGGGGGGCGGTGGTTCTTC.

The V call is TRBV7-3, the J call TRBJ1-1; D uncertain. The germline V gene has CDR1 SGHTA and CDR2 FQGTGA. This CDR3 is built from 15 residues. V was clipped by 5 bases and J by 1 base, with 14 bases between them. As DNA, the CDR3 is TGTGCCAGCAGCGAAACTAGTGAGCAGAACACTGAAGCTTTCTTT. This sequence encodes CASSETSEQNTEAFF. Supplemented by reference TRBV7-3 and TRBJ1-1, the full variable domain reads GAGVSQTPSNKVTEKGKYVELRCDPISGHTALYWYRQSLGQGPEFLIYFQGTGAADDSGLPNDRFFAVRPEGSVSTLKIQRTERGDSAVYLCASSETSEQNTEAFFGQGTRLTVV.

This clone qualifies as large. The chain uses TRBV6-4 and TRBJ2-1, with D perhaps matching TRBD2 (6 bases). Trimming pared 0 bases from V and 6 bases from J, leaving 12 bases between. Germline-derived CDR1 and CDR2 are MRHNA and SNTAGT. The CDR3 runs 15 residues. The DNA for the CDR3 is TGTGCCAGCAGTGACTCAAGTAGGGGAGGCAATGAGCAGTTCTTC. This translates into CASSDSSRGGNEQFF.

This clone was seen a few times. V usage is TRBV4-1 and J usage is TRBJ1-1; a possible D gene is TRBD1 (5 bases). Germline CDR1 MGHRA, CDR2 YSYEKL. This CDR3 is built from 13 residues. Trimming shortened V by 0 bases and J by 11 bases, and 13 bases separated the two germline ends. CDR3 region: CASSQDPGLWAFF. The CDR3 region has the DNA TGCGCCAGCAGCCAAGACCCAGGGCTTTGGGCTTTCTTT.

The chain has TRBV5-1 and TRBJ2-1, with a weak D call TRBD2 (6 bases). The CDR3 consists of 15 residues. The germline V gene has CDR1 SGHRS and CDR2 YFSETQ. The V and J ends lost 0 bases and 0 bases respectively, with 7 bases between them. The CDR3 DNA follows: TGCGCCAGCAGCTTGGGACTAGGCTCCTACAATGAGCAGTTCTTC. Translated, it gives CASSLGLGSYNEQFF.

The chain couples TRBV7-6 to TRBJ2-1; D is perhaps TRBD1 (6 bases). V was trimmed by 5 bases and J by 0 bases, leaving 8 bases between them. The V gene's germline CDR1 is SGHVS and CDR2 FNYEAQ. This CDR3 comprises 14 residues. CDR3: CASSRTASYNEQFF. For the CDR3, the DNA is TGTGCCAGCAGCCGGACAGCCTCCTACAATGAGCAGTTCTTC.

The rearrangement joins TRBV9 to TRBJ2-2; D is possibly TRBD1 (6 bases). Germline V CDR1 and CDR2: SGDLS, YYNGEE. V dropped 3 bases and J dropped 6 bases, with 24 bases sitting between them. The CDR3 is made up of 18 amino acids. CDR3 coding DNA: TGTGCCAGCAGCGACAGGGAAATAGGCCAAGAATACGCCGGGGAGCTGTTTTTT. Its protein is CASSDREIGQEYAGELFF.

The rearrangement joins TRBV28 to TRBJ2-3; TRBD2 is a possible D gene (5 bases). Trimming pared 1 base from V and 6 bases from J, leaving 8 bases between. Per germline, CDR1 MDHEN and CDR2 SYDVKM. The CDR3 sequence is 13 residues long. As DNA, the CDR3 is TGTGCCAGCAGTTTATATACGGGGGATACGCAGTATTTT. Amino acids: CASSLYTGDTQYF.

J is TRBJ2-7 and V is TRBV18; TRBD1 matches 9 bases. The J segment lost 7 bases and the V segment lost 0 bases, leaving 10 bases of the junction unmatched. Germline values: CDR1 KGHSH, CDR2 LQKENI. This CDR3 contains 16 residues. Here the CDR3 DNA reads TGTGCCAGCTCACCACCCATGAACAGGGGGCTTGGTGAGCAGTACTTC. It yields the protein CASSPPMNRGLGEQYF.

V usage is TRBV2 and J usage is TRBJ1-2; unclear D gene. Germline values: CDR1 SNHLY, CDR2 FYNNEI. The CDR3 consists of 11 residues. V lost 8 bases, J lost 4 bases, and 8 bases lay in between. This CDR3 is CASGEGYGYTF. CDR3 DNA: TGTGCCAGCGGGGAGGGCTATGGCTACACCTTC.

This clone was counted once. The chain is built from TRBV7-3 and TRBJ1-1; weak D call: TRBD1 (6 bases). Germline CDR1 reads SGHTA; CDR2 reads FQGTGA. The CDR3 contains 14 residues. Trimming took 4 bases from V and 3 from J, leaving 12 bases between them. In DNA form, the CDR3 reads TGTGCCAGCAGCTCCGTACAGGGTGACACTGAAGCTTTCTTT. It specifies CASSSVQGDTEAFF.

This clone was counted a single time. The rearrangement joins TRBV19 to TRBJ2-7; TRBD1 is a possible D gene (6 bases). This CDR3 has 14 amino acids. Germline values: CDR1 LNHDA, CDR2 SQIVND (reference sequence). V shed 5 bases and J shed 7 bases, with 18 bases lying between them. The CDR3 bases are TGTGCCAGTAGTCACCCGGACAGCCTAGAGGAGCAGTACTTC. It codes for CASSHPDSLEEQYF. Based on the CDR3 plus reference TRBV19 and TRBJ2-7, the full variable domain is DGGITQSPKYLFRKEGQNVTLSCEQNLNHDAMYWYRQDPGQGLRLIYYSQIVNDFQKGDIAEGYSVSREKKESFPLTVTSAQKNPTAFYLCASSHPDSLEEQYFGPGTRLTVT.

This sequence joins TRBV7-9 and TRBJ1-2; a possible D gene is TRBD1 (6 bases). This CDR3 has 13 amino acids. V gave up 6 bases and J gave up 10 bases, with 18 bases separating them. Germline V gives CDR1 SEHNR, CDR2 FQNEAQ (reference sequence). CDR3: CASRQGRGRDYTF. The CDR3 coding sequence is TGTGCCAGCAGACAAGGCAGGGGACGCGACTACACCTTC.

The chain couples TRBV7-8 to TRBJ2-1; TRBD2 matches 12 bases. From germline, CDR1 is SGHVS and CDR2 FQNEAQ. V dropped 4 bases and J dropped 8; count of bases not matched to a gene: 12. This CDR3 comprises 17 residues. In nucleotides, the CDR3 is TGTGCCAGCAGCTCCCGCAGACTAGCGGGAGTAGGAGATGAGCAGTTCTTC. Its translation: CASSSRRLAGVGDEQFF.